The rows below give T cell receptor beta chains drawn from one sample of a study of blood T cell repertoires in COVID-19. Only in-frame clones appear in the TCRdb table, and some are missing; sequencing was by immunoSEQ multiplex PCR. Of roughly 140,000 clones in the sample, roughly 85% were seen once. The specimen was peripheral blood. The receptors originated from a man aged 45-60 years with acute or convalescent COVID-19. Each CDR3 is given without its conserved first and last residue. Clone size is not always given. Where it is, it says once, few, many or a class for expanded clones.

clone size	V gene	J gene	CDR3 protein
-	TRBV23-1	TRBJ1-1	ASSQKPPGPLDTEAF
-	TRBV10-1	TRBJ2-7	ASSDPRGTGAYEQY
-	TRBV2	TRBJ2-1	ASSERTSPVTYNEQF
-	TRBV10-2	TRBJ2-2	ASSTGTRMETGELF
-	TRBV11-2	TRBJ2-6	ASSLDLVSSGANVLT
-	TRBV29-1	TRBJ2-7	SGLSRGLHEQY
-	TRBV19	TRBJ2-5	ASSATSVETQY
-	TRBV18	TRBJ2-5	ASSPDAGGQETQY
-	TRBV7-9	TRBJ2-5	ASSLTGTAKETQY
-	TRBV18	TRBJ1-1	ASSVDRDTEAF
-	TRBV4-1	TRBJ1-5	ASSLEGSGLQPQH
-	TRBV7-2	TRBJ2-7	ASSSRTGKGTSGRYEQY
-	TRBV7-3	TRBJ1-2	ASSLRGGEDGYT
-	TRBV28	TRBJ1-1	ASSPPKTEAF
-	TRBV7-2	TRBJ1-1	ASSLREVNTEAF
-	TRBV7-9	TRBJ2-7	ASSSGWREQY
few	TRBV6-1	TRBJ1-6	ASSEDSNSPLH
once	TRBV9	TRBJ2-2	ASSRGTDKNTGELF
-	TRBV12-3/TRBV12-4	TRBJ1-2	ASSLRYGYT
-	TRBV18	TRBJ2-2	ASSPETGNTGELF
-	TRBV5-1	TRBJ1-1	ASSLAQGAFTEAF
-	TRBV27	TRBJ1-2	ASSLQGRNYGYT
-	TRBV30	TRBJ2-5	AWSLGLAGGETQY